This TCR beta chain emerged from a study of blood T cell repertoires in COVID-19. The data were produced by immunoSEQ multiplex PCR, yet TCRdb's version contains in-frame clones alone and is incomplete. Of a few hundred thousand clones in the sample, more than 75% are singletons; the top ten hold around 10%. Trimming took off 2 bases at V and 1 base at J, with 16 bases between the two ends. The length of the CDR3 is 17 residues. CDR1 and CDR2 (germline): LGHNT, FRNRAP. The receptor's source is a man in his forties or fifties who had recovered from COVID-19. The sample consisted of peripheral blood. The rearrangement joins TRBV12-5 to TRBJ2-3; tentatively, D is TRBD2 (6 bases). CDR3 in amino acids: CASGLRSGVAGTDTQYF. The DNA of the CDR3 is TGTGCTAGTGGTTTGAGGAGTGGAGTAGCGGGCACAGATACGCAGTATTTT.